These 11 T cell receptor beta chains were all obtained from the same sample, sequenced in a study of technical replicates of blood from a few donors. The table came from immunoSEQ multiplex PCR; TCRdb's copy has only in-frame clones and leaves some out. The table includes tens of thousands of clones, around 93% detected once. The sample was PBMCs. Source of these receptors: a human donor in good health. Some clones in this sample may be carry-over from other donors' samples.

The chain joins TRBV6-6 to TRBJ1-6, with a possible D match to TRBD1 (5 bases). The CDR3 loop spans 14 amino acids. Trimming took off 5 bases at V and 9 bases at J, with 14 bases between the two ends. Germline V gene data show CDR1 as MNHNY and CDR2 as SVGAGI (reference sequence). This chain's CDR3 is CASSEDTYVSPLHF. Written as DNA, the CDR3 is TGTGCCAGCAGTGAGGACACCTACGTTTCACCCCTCCACTTT.

Written as DNA, the CDR3 is TGCGCCAGCAGTGACCGGGACAAGGTTTTCTTGGATGAGCAGTTCTTC. Translated, it gives CASSDRDKVFLDEQFF. This chain links TRBV10-1 with TRBJ2-1; D perhaps matches TRBD1 (6 bases). Trimming removed 3 bases from V and 8 bases from J, with 20 bases in between. The CDR3 is 16 residues long. Germline V lookup: CDR1 WNHNN, CDR2 SYGVQD (reference sequence).

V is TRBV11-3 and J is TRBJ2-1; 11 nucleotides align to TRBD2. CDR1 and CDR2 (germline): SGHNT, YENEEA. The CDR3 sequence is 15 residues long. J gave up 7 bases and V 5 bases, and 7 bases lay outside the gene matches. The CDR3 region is CASSLTSGSDNEQFF. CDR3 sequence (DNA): TGTGCCAGCAGCCTTACTAGCGGGAGTGATAATGAGCAGTTCTTC.

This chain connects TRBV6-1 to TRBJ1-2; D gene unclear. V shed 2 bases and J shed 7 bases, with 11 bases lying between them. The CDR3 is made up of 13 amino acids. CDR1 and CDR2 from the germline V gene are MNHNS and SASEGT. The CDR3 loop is CASSELREGGYTF. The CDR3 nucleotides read TGTGCCAGCAGTGAACTGAGGGAAGGTGGCTACACCTTC.

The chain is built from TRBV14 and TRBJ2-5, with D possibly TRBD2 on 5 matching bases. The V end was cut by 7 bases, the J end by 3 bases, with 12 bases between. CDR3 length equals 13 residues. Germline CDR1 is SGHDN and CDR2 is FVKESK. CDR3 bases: TGTGCCAGCAAGGGTCCCGGGAAAGAGACCCAGTACTTC. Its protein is CASKGPGKETQYF.

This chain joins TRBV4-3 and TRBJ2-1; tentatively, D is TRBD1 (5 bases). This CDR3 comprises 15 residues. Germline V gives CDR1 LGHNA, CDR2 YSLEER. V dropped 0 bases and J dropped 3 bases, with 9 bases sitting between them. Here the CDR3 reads CASSQDLGVYNEQFF. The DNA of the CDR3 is TGCGCCAGCAGCCAAGATTTAGGGGTCTACAATGAGCAGTTCTTC.

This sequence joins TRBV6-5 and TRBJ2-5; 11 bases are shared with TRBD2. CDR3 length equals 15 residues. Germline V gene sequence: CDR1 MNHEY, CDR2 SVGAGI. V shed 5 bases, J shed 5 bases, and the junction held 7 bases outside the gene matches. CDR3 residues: CASSATLAGAETQYF. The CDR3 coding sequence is TGTGCCAGCAGTGCAACACTAGCGGGAGCTGAGACCCAGTACTTC.

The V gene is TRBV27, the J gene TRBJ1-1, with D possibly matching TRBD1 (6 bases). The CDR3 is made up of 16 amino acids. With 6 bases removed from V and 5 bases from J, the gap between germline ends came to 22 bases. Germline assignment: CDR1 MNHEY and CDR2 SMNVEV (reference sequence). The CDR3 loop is CASRLHNRDMGTEAFF. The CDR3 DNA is TGTGCCAGCAGACTTCACAACCGGGACATGGGAACTGAAGCTTTCTTT.

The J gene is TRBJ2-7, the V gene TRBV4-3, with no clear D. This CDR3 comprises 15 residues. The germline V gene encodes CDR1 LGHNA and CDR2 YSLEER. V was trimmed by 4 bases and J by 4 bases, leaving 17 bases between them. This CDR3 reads CASSPSVSPQYEQYF. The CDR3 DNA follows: TGCGCCAGCAGCCCCTCCGTTAGCCCCCAATACGAGCAGTACTTC.

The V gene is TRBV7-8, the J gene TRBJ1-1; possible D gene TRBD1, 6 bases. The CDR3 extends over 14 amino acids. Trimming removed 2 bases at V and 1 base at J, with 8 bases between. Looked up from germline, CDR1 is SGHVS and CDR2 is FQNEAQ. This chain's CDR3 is CASSLLQGNTEAFF. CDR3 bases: TGTGCCAGCAGCTTACTACAGGGGAACACTGAAGCTTTCTTT.

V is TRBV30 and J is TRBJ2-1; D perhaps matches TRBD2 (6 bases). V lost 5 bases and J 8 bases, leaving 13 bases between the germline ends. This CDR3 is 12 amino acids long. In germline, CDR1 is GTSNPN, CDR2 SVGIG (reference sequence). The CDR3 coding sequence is TGTGCCTGGGAGGAGGGAGGCGATGAGCAGTTCTTC. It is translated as CAWEEGGDEQFF.